This T cell receptor beta chain was profiled in a study of cytomegalovirus exposure and HLA in healthy donors. Study-level background: The 90 to 150 validation repertoires, a later analysis reported, used the same platform as the 666 repertoires from the first cohort.

TCRdb's table, derived via immunoSEQ multiplex PCR, lists solely in-frame clones and lacks some. The data contain about 160,000 clones, roughly 90% of them seen just once; the ten biggest clones take up approximately 5%. Concerning this clone: Its antigen is currently unknown.

Regarding the study as a whole: According to a later analysis, TCR clusters from the first cohort tended to co-occur in the roughly 110 validation repertoires.

This CDR3 spans 14 amino acids. V gave up 6 bases and J gave up 6 bases, with 12 bases separating them. Germline lookup yields CDR1 MNHNY and CDR2 SVGAGI (reference sequence). The sequence was collected from a woman aged 25 to 45 in good health and CMV-seronegative. This chain uses TRBV6-6 with TRBJ1-6, with D uncertain. Material for sequencing was PBMCs. This CDR3 is CASSHDTSNSPLHF. The DNA for the CDR3 is TGTGCCAGCAGCCACGACACCTCTAATTCACCCCTCCACTTT.